This T cell receptor beta chain comes out of a study of T cell clonality in common variable immunodeficiency. Study-level results: Common variable immunodeficiency TCR beta sequences reportedly had fewer deletions and N-nucleotide insertions.

Ten or more counts support this clone. The antigen is unknown. The observed sequence ends 3 residues before the CDR3 terminus, with the missing tail filled in from the germline J gene. There are 14 residues in the CDR3. The V gene end was trimmed by 3 bases and the J gene end by 2 bases; junction bases not matched to a gene: 5. CDR1 is SGHDT and CDR2 is YYEEEE in the germline V gene. TCRdb's copy holds only in-frame clones and misses some; the assay was immunoSEQ multiplex PCR. The sample lists about 28,000 clones, none appearing once, the ten largest making up approximately 3%. The specimen sequenced was peripheral blood mononuclear cells. The TCR was taken from a human donor with common variable immunodeficiency. V gene TRBV5-6 combines with J gene TRBJ2-7; 7 bases fit TRBD1. The CDR3 sequence: CASSWPGQTYEQYF. Incomplete CDR3 DNA: TGTGCCAGCAGCTGGCCGGGACAGACCTACGAG.